This T cell receptor (beta chain) was recorded in a study of CD8+CD57+ T cells in acquired aplastic anemia. Study background: The DNA of sorted CD4+ and CD8+ cells averaged approximately 3.2 ug. CD4+ cell libraries from healthy donors averaged about 10.8 million reads.

As regards this clonotype: Its antigen is still unknown. Germline and junction disagree at one end, which may indicate a read error.

Study results and caveats: The same twenty-nine CD8+ CDR3 sequences occurred in patients and in controls.

Profiling of TCR beta VDJ combinations and CDR3 sequences used genomic DNA as template. TCRdb used MiXCR to reprocess the reads, holding one entry per CDR3 protein. The sample includes a few hundred thousand distinct CDR3 sequences, 61% of them seen just once. Sequenced input: sorted CD4+, CD8+, or CD8+CD57+ T cells (not recorded which) from PBMCs. This TCR came from a human donor in good health.

The CDR3 region is CASSIKWGRYPNYGYTF. The CDR3 bases are TGTGCCAGTAGTATAAAGTGGGGCCGTTATCCTAACTATGGCTACACCTTC. The rearrangement links TRBV5-1 to TRBJ1-2; perhaps TRBD1 as D (5 bases). CDR1 is SGHRS, CDR2 YFSETQ, per germline. This CDR3 is 17 amino acids long.